These 10 T cell receptor beta chains share one sample of origin, sequenced in a study of shared clonotypes between healthy human individuals. Naive CD8 cells comprised CD45RO-negative, CCR7-positively selected cells, excluding terminally differentiated effector memory CD45RA+ cells. Profiled with immunoSEQ multiplex PCR; TCRdb holds only in-frame clones, not every one. This sample has approximately 840,000 clones; about 96% occur once, and the top ten carry under 0.3%. Input material: naive CD8+ T cells sorted from blood. Receptors were obtained from a man younger than 40 in good health.

The rearrangement uses TRBV11-1 and TRBJ2-7, with 7 bases matching TRBD1. Germline V CDR1 and CDR2: SGHAT, FQDESV (reference sequence). V lost 2 bases, J lost 6 bases, and 7 bases stayed unmatched. There are 14 residues in the CDR3. DNA for the CDR3: TGTGCCAGCAGCTTAATAAAACAGGGGCGCGAGCAGTACTTC. Translated, it gives CASSLIKQGREQYF.

The chain links TRBV9 to TRBJ1-1, with TRBD1 matching over 8 bases. CDR1 SGDLS and CDR2 YYNGEE come from the germline V gene. V was clipped by 3 bases and J by 0 bases; unmatched bases: 1. The CDR3 sequence is 14 residues long. CDR3 DNA sequence: TGTGCCAGCAGCGAACAGGGGGTGAACACTGAAGCTTTCTTT. Its translation: CASSEQGVNTEAFF.

This chain connects TRBV28 to TRBJ2-7, with a tentative D call TRBD2 (6 bases). Germline CDR1 is MDHEN and CDR2 is SYDVKM. CDR3 length: 14 residues. V lost 5 bases and J 3 bases, leaving 14 bases between the germline ends. The CDR3 is CASSPTMGGYEQYF. CDR3 nucleotides: TGTGCCAGCAGTCCCACGATGGGGGGCTACGAGCAGTACTTC.

The rearrangement uses TRBV9 and TRBJ2-1; tentative D call: TRBD2 (5 bases). The V and J ends lost 1 base and 5 bases respectively, with 16 bases between them. Germline V gene sequence: CDR1 SGDLS, CDR2 YYNGEE. This CDR3 is 16 amino acids long. DNA of the CDR3: TGTGCCAGCAGCGTATTCTCTAGCCCCGCGGACAATGAGCAGTTCTTC. Its protein is CASSVFSSPADNEQFF.

The chain combines TRBV2 with TRBJ1-1; TRBD1 aligns across 8 bases. V dropped 7 bases and J dropped 1; count of bases not matched to a gene: 5. Germline V gene sequence: CDR1 SNHLY, CDR2 FYNNEI. The CDR3 consists of 14 residues. Here the CDR3 DNA reads TGTGCCAGCAAGACAGGGGAGGGGAACACTGAAGCTTTCTTT. It translates to CASKTGEGNTEAFF.

The chain recombines TRBV11-2 with TRBJ2-7; 9 bases are a match to TRBD1. CDR3 length: 15 amino acids. V trimming: 1 base; J trimming: 2 bases; junction bases outside the gene matches: 3. The germline CDR1 and CDR2 sequences are SGHAT and FQNNGV. As DNA, the CDR3 is TGTGCCAGCAGCTTAGGAAGGGACAGGGCCTACGAGCAGTACTTC. Translating gives CASSLGRDRAYEQYF.

The chain carries TRBV4-1 and TRBJ1-1; tentative D call: TRBD1 (5 bases). The V end lost 0 bases, the J end lost 3 bases, and 11 bases lay between the germline ends. The V gene's germline CDR1 is MGHRA and CDR2 YSYEKL. The CDR3 runs 15 residues. This CDR3 reads CASSQDGGGHTEAFF. CDR3 nucleotide sequence: TGCGCCAGCAGCCAAGATGGGGGGGGTCACACTGAAGCTTTCTTT.

The chain couples TRBV7-9 to TRBJ2-7, with D perhaps matching TRBD2 (6 bases). V lost 3 bases and J 5 bases, leaving 11 bases between the germline ends. The CDR3 totals 13 residues. Per the germline V gene, CDR1 is SEHNR and CDR2 is FQNEAQ (reference sequence). Written as DNA, the CDR3 is TGTGCCAGCAGCTTCGAGCGGAGGGACGAGCAGTACTTC. Protein: CASSFERRDEQYF. Supplemented by reference TRBV7-9 and TRBJ2-7, the full variable domain reads DTGVSQNPRHKITKRGQNVTFRCDPISEHNRLYWYRQTLGQGPEFLTYFQNEAQLEKSRLLSDRFSAERPKGSFSTLEIQRTEQGDSAMYLCASSFERRDEQYFGPGTRLTVT.

The chain joins TRBV2 to TRBJ2-7, with no clear D. Germline values: CDR1 SNHLY, CDR2 FYNNEI. Trimming stripped 2 bases from V and 3 bases from J, with 8 bases between. CDR3 length: 13 residues. The CDR3 sequence: CASSEISGYEQYF. The CDR3 nucleotides are TGTGCCAGCAGTGAAATTTCCGGCTACGAGCAGTACTTC.

This clone was counted once. The chain uses TRBV27 and TRBJ1-2; D call uncertain. The CDR3 runs 17 residues. Germline loops: CDR1 MNHEY, CDR2 SMNVEV (reference sequence). V dropped 1 base and J dropped 0 bases, with 15 bases sitting between them. The CDR3 reads CASSLLSGIGANYGYTF. DNA for the CDR3: TGTGCCAGCAGTTTATTGTCTGGGATTGGAGCTAACTATGGCTACACCTTC.